One sample yielded the 32 T cell receptor beta chains listed below, sequenced in a study of T cell responses to AZD1222 COVID-19 vaccine. Profiling relied on immunoSEQ multiplex PCR, and the TCRdb table lists in-frame clones only, not all of them. The sample gives about 130,000 clones, about 93% of which show up once; approximately 7% is in the top ten. Sequencing was performed on peripheral blood, taken 28 days after the second AZD1222 dose. The receptor set was obtained from an adult who received the AZD1222 COVID-19 vaccine.

The chain uses TRBV18 and TRBJ1-5; D not resolved. CDR1 and CDR2 from the germline V gene are KGHSH and LQKENI. This CDR3 comprises 16 residues. The ends were cut back, 0 bases at V and 4 bases at J, with 13 bases in the middle. The CDR3 loop reads CASSPPSRMGNQPQHF. CDR3 DNA: TGTGCCAGCTCACCACCGAGCAGGATGGGGAATCAGCCCCAGCATTTT.

This clone came up once. For the CDR3, the DNA is TGTGCCAGCAGCTTCTGGCCAGGCACCATCAATCAGCCCCAGCATTTT. Protein sequence: CASSFWPGTINQPQHF. The chain uses TRBV5-6 and TRBJ1-5; D is unresolved. Germline V gene sequence: CDR1 SGHDT, CDR2 YYEEEE. The CDR3 is 16 residues long. V lost 2 bases and J lost 3, with 15 bases in between.

The CDR3 coding sequence is TGTGCCAGCAGCTTGAAAGGGGGGCGCCTTGATTCACCCCTCCACTTT. Amino acid sequence: CASSLKGGRLDSPLHF. The J gene is TRBJ1-6, the V gene TRBV5-4, with D possibly TRBD1 on 6 matching bases. Per germline, CDR1 SGHNT and CDR2 YYREEE (reference sequence). CDR3 length: 16 amino acids. The V end lost 1 base, the J end lost 8 bases, and 16 bases lay between the germline ends.

V and J are TRBV10-3 and TRBJ2-3, with D uncertain. CDR1 ENHRY and CDR2 SYGVKD come from the germline V gene. V was trimmed by 2 bases and J by 5 bases, leaving 5 bases between them. The CDR3 contains 12 residues. The DNA for the CDR3 is TGTGCCATCAGTGAGGGTCTAGATACGCAGTATTTT. It codes for CAISEGLDTQYF.

This chain joins TRBV5-1 and TRBJ2-4, with a possible D match to TRBD1 (5 bases). V lost 1 base and J 5 bases, leaving 10 bases between the germline ends. The CDR3 is 14 amino acids. Germline V CDR1 and CDR2: SGHRS, YFSETQ. The CDR3 reads CASSLQGWENIQYF. CDR3 bases: TGCGCCAGCAGCTTGCAGGGTTGGGAAAACATTCAGTACTTC. Supplemented by reference TRBV5-1 and TRBJ2-4, the full variable domain reads KAGVTQTPRYLIKTRGQQVTLSCSPISGHRSVSWYQQTPGQGLQFLFEYFSETQRNKGNFPGRFSGRQFSNSRSEMNVSTLELGDSALYLCASSLQGWENIQYFGAGTRLSVL.

This chain connects TRBV19 to TRBJ2-1; no reliable D call. CDR1 and CDR2 (germline): LNHDA, SQIVND (reference sequence). The CDR3 length is 12 residues. V was trimmed by 6 bases and J by 6 bases, leaving 9 bases between them. The CDR3 DNA reads TGTGCCAGTAGGGGATCACTCAATGAGCAGTTCTTC. Translation: CASRGSLNEQFF.

The gene calls are TRBV19 and TRBJ2-7; D ambiguous. V shed 4 bases and J shed 4 bases, with 11 bases lying between them. CDR1 LNHDA and CDR2 SQIVND come from the germline V gene (reference sequence). The CDR3 is made up of 13 amino acids. The CDR3 region is CASSSLGYYEQYF. The CDR3 bases are TGTGCCAGTAGTAGCCTCGGCTATTACGAGCAGTACTTC.

The chain has TRBV25-1 and TRBJ1-5; 9 positions match TRBD1. The junction had 3 bases not matched to a gene; V was cut back by 2 bases and J by 4 bases. The V gene's germline CDR1 is MGHDK and CDR2 SYGVNS. The CDR3 has 15 residues. As DNA, the CDR3 is TGTGCCAGCAGTGAAGGGACAGGGTTTAATCAGCCCCAGCATTTT. Its protein product is CASSEGTGFNQPQHF.

The rearrangement joins TRBV12-3 or TRBV12-4 to TRBJ1-2; 8 bases line up with TRBD1. J gave up 8 bases and V 6 bases, and 5 bases lay outside the gene matches. This CDR3 spans 12 amino acids. The CDR3 here is CASRGTGGGYTF. The CDR3 DNA follows: TGTGCCAGCAGGGGTACAGGGGGGGGCTACACCTTC.

V and J are TRBV7-9 and TRBJ2-1; D assignment may be TRBD1 or TRBD2 (6 bases each). The CDR3 extends over 15 amino acids. Germline loops: CDR1 SEHNR, CDR2 FQNEAQ (reference sequence). The ends were cut back, 3 bases at V and 4 bases at J, with 13 bases in the middle. The CDR3 DNA is TGTGCCAGCAGCTTCCCGGGGGCGGAATACAATGAGCAGTTCTTC. This sequence encodes CASSFPGAEYNEQFF.

The chain combines TRBV29-1 with TRBJ1-2; TRBD1 matches 8 bases. The CDR3 is 12 amino acids. V lost 6 bases and J lost 8; bases outside the gene matches: 8. Germline values: CDR1 SQVTM, CDR2 ANQGSEA. This CDR3 reads CSVLGQALGYTF. For the CDR3, the DNA is TGCAGCGTGCTGGGACAGGCCCTCGGCTACACCTTC.

V gene TRBV12-5 combines with J gene TRBJ1-6; D remains ambiguous. The V and J ends lost 2 bases and 6 bases respectively, with 11 bases between them. The CDR3 has 15 amino acids. Germline lookup yields CDR1 LGHNT and CDR2 FRNRAP. The DNA for the CDR3 is TGTGCTAGTGGTTTGAGACCGGAACTTAATTCACCCCTCCACTTT. It encodes CASGLRPELNSPLHF.

This sequence joins TRBV12-3 or TRBV12-4 and TRBJ1-5, with D unresolved. V was cut by 3 bases and J by 0 bases, with 0 bases left in between. CDR3 length: 12 amino acids. The CDR3 loop reads CASSFSNQPQHF. The CDR3, as DNA: TGTGCCAGCAGTTTTAGCAATCAGCCCCAGCATTTT.

V usage is TRBV4-1 and J usage is TRBJ1-4; D may be TRBD1 (6 bases). The CDR3 is 15 residues long. Germline CDR1 reads MGHRA; CDR2 reads YSYEKL. Trimming removed 6 bases from V and 8 bases from J, with 19 bases in between. CDR3: CASRRVGGGREKLFF. In nucleotides, the CDR3 is TGCGCCAGCAGGCGGGTCGGGGGCGGTCGGGAAAAACTGTTTTTT.

A single count supports this clone. The V call is TRBV2, the J call TRBJ1-2; 11 bases line up with TRBD1. The CDR3 is 14 amino acids. Germline V gives CDR1 SNHLY, CDR2 FYNNEI. The ends lost 5 bases at V and 7 bases at J; junction bases unmatched: 6. This CDR3 reads CASSPVGTGGGYTF. The CDR3 DNA reads as TGTGCCAGCAGTCCCGTCGGGACAGGGGGTGGCTACACCTTC.

The V call is TRBV9, the J call TRBJ1-5; weak D call: TRBD1 (5 bases). This CDR3 comprises 13 residues. Germline V gives CDR1 SGDLS, CDR2 YYNGEE. Trimming removed 4 bases at V and 5 bases at J, with 10 bases between. CDR3 region: CASSPGADQPQHF. The DNA for the CDR3 is TGTGCCAGCAGCCCTGGGGCCGATCAGCCCCAGCATTTT.

This sequence joins TRBV28 and TRBJ1-5; no definite D call. Germline CDR1 is MDHEN and CDR2 is SYDVKM. This CDR3 is 14 amino acids long. V shed 3 bases and J shed 7 bases, with 13 bases lying between them. CDR3 loop: CASSFLSGWQPQHF. The CDR3 DNA reads TGTGCCAGCAGTTTTCTATCGGGATGGCAGCCCCAGCATTTT.

The sample holds one count of this clone. V and J are TRBV6-2 or TRBV6-3 and TRBJ2-7, with D possibly TRBD2 on 5 matching bases. The CDR3 is 13 amino acids. Germline loops: CDR1 MNHEY, CDR2 SVGEGT. Between the trimmed V and J ends, which lost 2 bases and 7 bases, there was a span of 12 bases. The DNA for the CDR3 is TGTGCCAGCAGTTACCTTACAGCGGTAGAGCAGTACTTC. It codes for CASSYLTAVEQYF.

The chain uses TRBV3-1 (or the pseudogene TRBV3-2) and TRBJ1-6; 10 bases line up with TRBD1. The junction had 4 bases not matched to a gene; V was cut back by 1 base and J by 7 bases. Germline assignment: CDR1 LGHDT and CDR2 YNNKEL (reference sequence). CDR3 size: 16 residues. The CDR3 spells CASSQGQGARNSPLHF. Written as DNA, the CDR3 is TGTGCCAGCAGCCAAGGACAGGGGGCGCGAAATTCACCCCTCCACTTT.

A single count supports this clone. The J gene is TRBJ2-7, the V gene TRBV5-1; 8 bases are shared with TRBD1. The germline V gene has CDR1 SGHRS and CDR2 YFSETQ. The CDR3 loop spans 14 amino acids. V shed 4 bases, J shed 4 bases, and the junction held 7 bases outside the gene matches. DNA for the CDR3: TGCGCCAGCAGCCCCGGGGACAGGAATTACGAGCAGTACTTC. Protein product: CASSPGDRNYEQYF.

CDR3 amino acids: CAWMGFYGYTF. The CDR3 DNA is TGTGCCTGGATGGGTTTCTATGGCTACACCTTC. This chain uses TRBV30 with TRBJ1-2; D remains unclear. Germline V gene data show CDR1 as GTSNPN and CDR2 as SVGIG (reference sequence). The CDR3 runs to 11 residues. The V end lost 4 bases, the J end lost 4 bases, and 7 bases lay between the germline ends.

This chain links TRBV5-4 with TRBJ1-1; D is uncertain. The CDR3 totals 15 residues. Trimming took off 0 bases at V and 0 bases at J, with 9 bases between the two ends. Germline loops: CDR1 SGHNT, CDR2 YYREEE (reference sequence). The CDR3 DNA reads TGTGCCAGCAGCTTGGGCTGGGAAATGAACACTGAAGCTTTCTTT. Its translation: CASSLGWEMNTEAFF. Variable domain in full (rest from reference TRBV5-4 and TRBJ1-1): ETGVTQSPTHLIKTRGQQVTLRCSSQSGHNTVSWYQQALGQGPQFIFQYYREEENGRGNFPPRFSGLQFPNYSSELNVNALELDDSALYLCASSLGWEMNTEAFFGQGTRLTVV.

V usage is TRBV2 and J usage is TRBJ1-2; D might be TRBD1 (5 bases). Trimming took 3 bases from V and 2 from J, leaving 10 bases between them. The germline V gene encodes CDR1 SNHLY and CDR2 FYNNEI. This CDR3 is 14 amino acids long. This chain's CDR3 is CASSDGRANYGYTF. In DNA form, the CDR3 reads TGTGCCAGCAGTGACGGCAGGGCCAACTATGGCTACACCTTC.

This chain connects TRBV19 to TRBJ2-7; D may be TRBD2 (5 bases). The CDR3 is 15 residues long. Trimming shortened V by 4 bases and J by 3 bases, and 16 bases separated the two germline ends. Germline CDR1 LNHDA, CDR2 SQIVND (reference sequence). The CDR3 nucleotides read TGTGCCAGTAGTAGAAGCTACGGAGGAAACTACGAGCAGTACTTC. It yields the protein CASSRSYGGNYEQYF.

The rearrangement joins TRBV5-1 to TRBJ1-2; the D gene is possibly TRBD1 (5 bases). The CDR3 sequence is 14 residues long. Germline CDR1 is SGHRS and CDR2 is YFSETQ. V gave up 4 bases and J gave up 4 bases, with 14 bases separating them. The CDR3 loop reads CASSPPRTSYGYTF. Written as DNA, the CDR3 is TGCGCCAGCAGCCCCCCCAGGACAAGCTATGGCTACACCTTC.

This chain uses TRBV10-2 with TRBJ1-2; no reliable D call. The CDR3 sequence is 13 residues long. Germline V lookup: CDR1 WSHSY, CDR2 SAAADI. Trimming shortened V by 6 bases and J by 3 bases, and 11 bases separated the two germline ends. CDR3 DNA: TGCGCCAGCAGCAGGACCGACGACTATGGCTACACCTTC. Translating it yields CASSRTDDYGYTF.

V usage is TRBV19 and J usage is TRBJ1-2; D is perhaps TRBD1 (5 bases). Germline CDR1 and CDR2: LNHDA and SQIVND (reference sequence). V dropped 3 bases and J dropped 3 bases, with 17 bases sitting between them. This CDR3 comprises 16 residues. The CDR3 region is CASSMRKAQGDYGYTF. As DNA, the CDR3 is TGTGCCAGTAGTATGCGGAAGGCTCAAGGGGACTATGGCTACACCTTC.

The gene calls are TRBV3-1 (or the pseudogene TRBV3-2) and TRBJ2-5; D is undetermined. From germline, CDR1 is LGHDT and CDR2 YNNKEL (reference sequence). The CDR3 loop spans 16 amino acids. Deletions cut 4 bases from V and 1 base from J, with 16 bases between. Here the CDR3 DNA reads TGTGCCAGCAGCCTAACCCACACCCGACCCCAAGAGACCCAGTACTTC. Translated: CASSLTHTRPQETQYF.

This clone was detected only a few times. The chain uses TRBV6-6 and TRBJ2-7; 8 bases map to TRBD1. V was pared by 1 base and J by 1 base, with 3 bases of the junction left unmatched. The CDR3 contains 15 residues. Germline V gene data show CDR1 as MNHNY and CDR2 as SVGAGI (reference sequence). DNA for the CDR3: TGTGCCAGCAGTTACTGGAACAGGGGGTCCTACGAGCAGTACTTC. Translated, it gives CASSYWNRGSYEQYF.

The chain recombines TRBV6-6 with TRBJ1-4; D gene ambiguous. Trimming pared 7 bases from V and 7 bases from J, leaving 19 bases between. Per germline, CDR1 MNHNY and CDR2 SVGAGI (reference sequence). This CDR3 has 15 amino acids. In nucleotides, the CDR3 is TGTGCCAGCACCTACTCACGACAAGGGATTGAAAAACTGTTTTTT. This translates into CASTYSRQGIEKLFF.

The chain joins TRBV28 to TRBJ1-5, with D unclear. V was pared by 3 bases and J by 0 bases, with 3 bases between. The CDR3 sequence is 13 residues long. Per the germline V gene, CDR1 is MDHEN and CDR2 is SYDVKM. The CDR3 spells CASSFYSNQPQHF. As DNA, the CDR3 is TGTGCCAGCAGTTTTTATAGCAATCAGCCCCAGCATTTT. Using reference TRBV28 and TRBJ1-5 for the parts outside the CDR3, the full variable domain is DVKVTQSSRYLVKRTGEKVFLECVQDMDHENMFWYRQDPGLGLRLIYFSYDVKMKEKGDIPEGYSVSREKKERFSLILESASTNQTSMYLCASSFYSNQPQHFGDGTRLSIL.

V and J are TRBV5-1 and TRBJ1-2; possible D gene TRBD1, 6 bases. Germline CDR1 and CDR2: SGHRS and YFSETQ. Trimming cost V 4 bases and J 2 bases, with 12 bases left between them. The CDR3 length is 14 residues. The CDR3 loop is CASSVQGQNYGYTF. The CDR3 DNA reads TGCGCCAGCAGCGTTCAAGGACAGAACTATGGCTACACCTTC.